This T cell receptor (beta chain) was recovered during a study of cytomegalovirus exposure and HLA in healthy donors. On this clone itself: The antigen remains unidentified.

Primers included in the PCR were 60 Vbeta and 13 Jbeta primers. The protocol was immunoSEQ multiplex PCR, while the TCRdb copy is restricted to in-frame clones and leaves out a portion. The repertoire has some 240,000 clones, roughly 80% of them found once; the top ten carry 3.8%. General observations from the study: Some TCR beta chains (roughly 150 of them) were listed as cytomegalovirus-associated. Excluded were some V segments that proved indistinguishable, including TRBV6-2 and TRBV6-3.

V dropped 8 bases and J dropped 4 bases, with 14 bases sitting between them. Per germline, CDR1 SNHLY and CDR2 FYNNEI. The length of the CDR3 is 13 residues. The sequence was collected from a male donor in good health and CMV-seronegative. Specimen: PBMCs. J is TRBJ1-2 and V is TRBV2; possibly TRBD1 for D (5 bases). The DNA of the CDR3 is TGTGCCAGCCACGGAGACAGAATCTATGGCTACACCTTC. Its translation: CASHGDRIYGYTF.